The sequence of this T cell receptor (beta chain) was determined in a study of T cell repertoires in cytomegalovirus infection. TCRdb analysed the reads with MiXCR anew, one entry per CDR3 protein. This sample has 600,000 to 800,000 distinct CDR3 sequences, with 24% found just once. Trimming shortened V by 8 bases and J by 4 bases, and 20 bases separated the two germline ends. The CDR3 runs to 15 residues. The germline V gene has CDR1 MDHEN and CDR2 SYDVKM. Sequenced material: CD8+ T cells from PBMCs. The TCR was taken from a human donor in good health (CMV status not recorded). Some clones in this sample may be carry-over from other donors' samples. This chain joins TRBV28 and TRBJ2-5, with D perhaps matching TRBD2 (5 bases). In nucleotides, the CDR3 is TGTGCCAGCGTTGGTAGCGATGTGGTTTCAGAGACCCAGTACTTC. It codes for CASVGSDVVSETQYF.